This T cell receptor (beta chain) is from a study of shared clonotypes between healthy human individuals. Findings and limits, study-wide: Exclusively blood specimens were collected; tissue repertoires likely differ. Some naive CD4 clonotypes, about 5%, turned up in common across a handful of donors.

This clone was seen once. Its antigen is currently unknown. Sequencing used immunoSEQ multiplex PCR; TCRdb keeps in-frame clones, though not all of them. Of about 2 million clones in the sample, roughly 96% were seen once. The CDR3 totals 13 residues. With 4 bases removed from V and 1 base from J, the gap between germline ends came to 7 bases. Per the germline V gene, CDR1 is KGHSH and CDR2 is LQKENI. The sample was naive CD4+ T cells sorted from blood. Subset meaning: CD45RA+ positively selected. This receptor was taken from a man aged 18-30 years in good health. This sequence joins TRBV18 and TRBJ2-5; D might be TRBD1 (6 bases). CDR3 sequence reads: CASSRQVQETQYF. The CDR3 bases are TGTGCCAGCTCACGACAGGTCCAAGAGACCCAGTACTTC.